The 32 T cell receptor beta chains below all came from one sample that was sequenced in a study of blood T cell repertoires in COVID-19. Sequenced by immunoSEQ multiplex PCR; TCRdb stores in-frame clones only, minus some. Among over 90,000 clones listed, over 75% were seen once. Input material: peripheral blood. The receptors were sampled from a human donor in a cohort sampled during active or convalescent COVID-19.

This clone was seen a handful of times. V usage is TRBV4-1 and J usage is TRBJ1-5; TRBD1 matches at 10 bases. The CDR3 totals 16 residues. Germline lookup yields CDR1 MGHRA and CDR2 YSYEKL. The V segment lost 3 bases and the J segment 10 bases; nucleotides outside the gene matches: 12. In nucleotides, the CDR3 is TGCGCCAGCAGCCATTTCGGACAGGGGGAAGGAGAACCCCAGCATTTT. This codes for CASSHFGQGEGEPQHF.

The chain recombines TRBV28 with TRBJ2-2; the match to TRBD1 covers 8 bases. With 6 bases clipped from V and 7 bases from J, the junction kept 13 bases outside the gene matches. CDR3 size: 16 residues. CDR1 MDHEN and CDR2 SYDVKM come from the germline V gene. CDR3 sequence: CASRLQGQGLGGELFF. In DNA, the CDR3 is TGTGCCAGCAGGTTACAAGGACAGGGATTAGGCGGGGAGCTGTTTTTT.

The chain carries TRBV27 and TRBJ2-1; the D gene is possibly TRBD1 (6 bases). Germline lookup yields CDR1 MNHEY and CDR2 SMNVEV (reference sequence). V lost 7 bases, J lost 4 bases, and 14 bases lay in between. The CDR3 consists of 14 residues. This CDR3 is CASNDRSKYNEQFF. The DNA for the CDR3 is TGTGCCAGCAACGACAGGAGTAAGTACAATGAGCAGTTCTTC.

This chain uses TRBV29-1 with TRBJ1-2, with TRBD1 matching over 8 bases. The CDR3 has 12 amino acids. Germline V gives CDR1 SQVTM, CDR2 ANQGSEA. With 7 bases clipped from V and 2 bases from J, the junction kept 3 bases outside the gene matches. CDR3: CSGRQGNYGYTF. CDR3 nucleotides: TGCAGCGGCCGACAGGGGAACTATGGCTACACCTTC.

This clone was observed once. The V call is TRBV11-2, the J call TRBJ1-3; D perhaps matches TRBD1 (5 bases). CDR1 is SGHAT, CDR2 FQNNGV, per germline. V dropped 5 bases and J dropped 0 bases, with 14 bases sitting between them. This CDR3 region has 16 residues. In DNA, the CDR3 is TGTGCCAGCAGCCATGTCCAGGGCTTCTCTGGAAACACCATATATTTT. This sequence encodes CASSHVQGFSGNTIYF.

As DNA, the CDR3 is TGTGCCAGCAGCCCCGACAGGGTCGCCTACGAGCAGTACTTC. Residues: CASSPDRVAYEQYF. The chain uses TRBV28 and TRBJ2-7, with 7 bases identical to TRBD1. The V gene's germline CDR1 is MDHEN and CDR2 SYDVKM. J gave up 2 bases and V 6 bases, and 7 bases lay outside the gene matches. CDR3 size: 14 residues.

The chain employs TRBV6-5 and TRBJ1-2, with 9 positions matching TRBD1. The CDR3 extends over 14 amino acids. Germline-derived CDR1 and CDR2 are MNHEY and SVGAGI. With V trimmed by 6 bases and J by 8 bases, 10 bases remained unmatched. CDR3 DNA sequence: TGTGCCAGCAGAAAACAGGGGGCGTTGGGAGGCTACACCTTC. Its protein product is CASRKQGALGGYTF.

The V and J genes are TRBV19 and TRBJ1-5; the match to TRBD1 covers 8 bases. Germline assignment: CDR1 LNHDA and CDR2 SQIVND (reference sequence). This CDR3 has 16 amino acids. V lost 9 bases to trimming and J lost 3 bases; unmatched junction nucleotides: 13. CDR3 in amino acids: CASRPGVRGPNQPQHF. The CDR3, as DNA: TGTGCCAGCCGACCGGGCGTCAGGGGGCCCAATCAGCCCCAGCATTTT.

V usage is TRBV4-2 and J usage is TRBJ1-5; TRBD1 matches at 7 bases. The germline V gene has CDR1 LGHNA and CDR2 YNFKEQ. This CDR3 comprises 15 residues. J lost 2 bases, V lost 4 bases, and 5 bases had no gene match. The CDR3 region has the DNA TGTGCCAGCAGCCCGACAGGGTTCGGCAATCAGCCCCAGCATTTT. Translation: CASSPTGFGNQPQHF.

This clone was counted a single time. The chain is built from TRBV18 and TRBJ1-2; 7 bases are shared with TRBD1. V lost 6 bases to trimming and J lost 4 bases; unmatched junction nucleotides: 11. CDR1 KGHSH and CDR2 LQKENI come from the germline V gene. CDR3 length: 15 residues. Here the CDR3 reads CASSDSGGRGYGYTF. Written as DNA, the CDR3 is TGTGCCAGCTCGGATTCAGGGGGGAGAGGCTATGGCTACACCTTC.

J is TRBJ1-6 and V is TRBV3-1 (or the pseudogene TRBV3-2); TRBD1 is a possible D gene (5 bases). Deletions cut 2 bases from V and 10 bases from J, with 12 bases between. The V gene's germline CDR1 is LGHDT and CDR2 YNNKEL (reference sequence). This CDR3 is 14 amino acids long. Here the CDR3 reads CASSQLQGRSPLHF. CDR3 DNA sequence: TGTGCCAGCAGCCAATTGCAGGGTAGATCACCCCTCCACTTT.

The chain has TRBV7-9 and TRBJ2-7; D is unclear. Germline CDR1 reads SEHNR; CDR2 reads FQNEAQ (reference sequence). V was shortened by 4 bases and J by 4 bases, with 11 bases between the two germline ends. The CDR3 has 13 amino acids. CDR3 protein: CASSSPGEYEQYF. The CDR3 region has the DNA TGTGCCAGCAGCTCTCCCGGAGAGTACGAGCAGTACTTC.

This clone came up once. In DNA form, the CDR3 reads TGTGCCAGCAGTTACTCTGTGAGATCCTATAATTCACCCCTCCACTTT. It specifies CASSYSVRSYNSPLHF. V and J are TRBV6-5 and TRBJ1-6, with no clear D. Trimming took off 0 bases at V and 1 base at J, with 7 bases between the two ends. The CDR3 has 16 amino acids. CDR1 and CDR2 (germline): MNHEY, SVGAGI.

This chain links TRBV11-3 with TRBJ2-1; 12 bases map to TRBD2. The CDR3 totals 16 residues. Germline V gene data show CDR1 as SGHNT and CDR2 as YENEEA. The ends lost 1 base at V and 5 bases at J; junction bases unmatched: 3. DNA of the CDR3: TGTGCCAGCAGCTTAGTGTCTAGCGGGGGGGACAATGAGCAGTTCTTC. Amino acid sequence: CASSLVSSGGDNEQFF.

V is TRBV3-1 (or the pseudogene TRBV3-2) and J is TRBJ2-3; D perhaps matches TRBD2 (6 bases). Germline V gene data show CDR1 as LGHDT and CDR2 as YNNKEL (reference sequence). The V end lost 4 bases, the J end lost 1 base, and 15 bases lay between the germline ends. This CDR3 is built from 16 residues. The CDR3 protein is CASSPLLPGGTDTQYF. The CDR3 bases are TGTGCCAGCAGCCCGCTACTTCCGGGGGGCACAGATACGCAGTATTTT.

In DNA form, the CDR3 reads TGTGCCAGTAGTTTCGGACAGTTTGACTACGAGCAGTACTTC. Translating gives CASSFGQFDYEQYF. The V gene is TRBV19, the J gene TRBJ2-7, with D tentatively TRBD1 (6 bases). This CDR3 has 14 amino acids. V lost 5 bases to trimming and J lost 3 bases, with 14 bases between them. Germline CDR1 LNHDA, CDR2 SQIVND (reference sequence).

The chain is built from TRBV18 and TRBJ2-3; TRBD1 is a possible D gene (6 bases). Germline V gene data show CDR1 as KGHSH and CDR2 as LQKENI. CDR3 length: 17 amino acids. V was trimmed by 4 bases and J by 0 bases, leaving 17 bases between them. The CDR3 protein is CASSRWGQKLSTDTQYF. CDR3 bases: TGTGCCAGCTCACGTTGGGGGCAGAAACTTAGCACAGATACGCAGTATTTT.

The chain combines TRBV30 with TRBJ1-1; 7 bases agree with TRBD1. The trim removed 3 bases at V and 5 bases at J, leaving 9 bases unmatched. Germline CDR1 GTSNPN, CDR2 SVGIG (reference sequence). The CDR3 is made up of 14 amino acids. CDR3 residues: CAWSLGGARTEAFF. The CDR3, as DNA: TGTGCCTGGAGCCTAGGGGGCGCGAGAACTGAAGCTTTCTTT.

This chain joins TRBV30 and TRBJ1-4; D is unclear. Trimming removed 1 base at V and 7 bases at J, with 13 bases between. Looked up from germline, CDR1 is GTSNPN and CDR2 is SVGIG (reference sequence). CDR3 length equals 14 residues. As DNA, the CDR3 is TGTGCCTGGAGTGGGAGAGGCGGTACTGAAAAACTGTTTTTT. This codes for CAWSGRGGTEKLFF.

The rearrangement uses TRBV19 and TRBJ2-3, with 10 nucleotides matching TRBD2. Germline CDR1 and CDR2: LNHDA and SQIVND (reference sequence). The length of the CDR3 is 16 residues. V dropped 4 bases and J dropped 1; count of bases not matched to a gene: 5. CDR3 residues: CASSRGTSARTDTQYF. In DNA, the CDR3 is TGTGCCAGTAGTAGGGGGACTAGCGCCCGCACAGATACGCAGTATTTT.

This sequence joins TRBV5-1 and TRBJ2-7; 9 nucleotides line up with TRBD1. Germline V gene lookup returns CDR1 SGHRS and CDR2 YFSETQ. V gave up 9 bases and J gave up 6 bases; unmatched junction bases: 10. The CDR3 sequence is 13 residues long. The CDR3 protein is CATSNRGRGEQYF. CDR3 DNA sequence: TGCGCCACCTCCAACAGGGGGCGCGGCGAGCAGTACTTC.

The chain employs TRBV24-1 and TRBJ1-4; the D gene is possibly TRBD1 (5 bases). This CDR3 region has 15 residues. Germline-derived CDR1 and CDR2 are KGHDR and SFDVKD. With 2 bases removed from V and 6 bases from J, the gap between germline ends came to 12 bases. The CDR3 DNA sequence: TGTGCCACCAGTGATTCCCGACAGTTCTATGAAAAACTGTTTTTT. Protein sequence: CATSDSRQFYEKLFF.

The rearrangement joins TRBV11-2 to TRBJ1-5, with 12 nucleotides matching TRBD1. This CDR3 is built from 17 residues. After removal of 5 bases from V and 1 base from J, the junction contained 6 bases not matched to a gene. CDR1 and CDR2 from the germline V gene are SGHAT and FQNNGV. DNA for the CDR3: TGTGCCAGCAGCCCCGGGACAGGGGGCGTGAGCAATCAGCCCCAGCATTTT. Translating gives CASSPGTGGVSNQPQHF.

V and J are TRBV7-2 and TRBJ2-5; TRBD2 might be the D (5 bases). CDR3 size: 15 residues. Trimming left V 4 bases short and J 3 bases short, with 15 bases between. Germline CDR1 reads SGHTA; CDR2 reads FQGNSA. The CDR3 spells CASSSLSDGEETQYF. In nucleotides, the CDR3 is TGTGCCAGCAGCTCCCTGTCAGACGGGGAAGAGACCCAGTACTTC.

The chain is built from TRBV7-2 and TRBJ1-3, with 8 bases fitting TRBD1. Per germline, CDR1 SGHTA and CDR2 FQGNSA. Germline trimming cut 5 bases from V and 2 bases from J; bases unmatched to any gene: 5. The CDR3 has 15 residues. In DNA, the CDR3 is TGTGCCAGCAGCCTTCAACAGGGGGCTGGAAACACCATATATTTT. Residues: CASSLQQGAGNTIYF.

This chain uses TRBV5-4 with TRBJ1-6; 10 nucleotides agree with TRBD1. The germline CDR1 and CDR2 sequences are SGHNT and YYREEE (reference sequence). The V segment lost 3 bases and the J segment 9 bases; nucleotides outside the gene matches: 6. This CDR3 comprises 15 residues. DNA of the CDR3: TGTGCCAGCAGCTCGGGACAGGGGAACGGTTCACCCCTCCACTTT. Translating gives CASSSGQGNGSPLHF.

The chain recombines TRBV3-1 (or the pseudogene TRBV3-2) with TRBJ1-6, with TRBD1 identical over 9 bases. Germline assignment: CDR1 LGHDT and CDR2 YNNKEL (reference sequence). V lost 3 bases, J lost 5 bases, and 2 bases stayed unmatched. The length of the CDR3 is 15 residues. The CDR3 sequence is CASSHRTGDNSPLHF. DNA of the CDR3: TGTGCCAGCAGCCATCGGACAGGGGATAATTCACCCCTCCACTTT.

This sequence joins TRBV19 and TRBJ2-1, with D unresolved. The germline V gene has CDR1 LNHDA and CDR2 SQIVND (reference sequence). The CDR3 runs to 11 residues. CDR3 in amino acids: CSSRLGYEQFF. The CDR3 DNA follows: TGTTCAAGTAGACTCGGGTATGAGCAGTTCTTC.

This chain joins TRBV5-1 and TRBJ2-3; TRBD1 matches at 10 bases. With 0 bases clipped from V and 7 bases from J, the junction kept 8 bases outside the gene matches. This CDR3 comprises 16 residues. Germline-derived CDR1 and CDR2 are SGHRS and YFSETQ. The CDR3 nucleotides read TGCGCCAGCAGCTTGGAGGGGACAGGGGCGCTAAATACGCAGTATTTT. It codes for CASSLEGTGALNTQYF.

By share, this clone counts as large. The chain combines TRBV27 with TRBJ1-1; weak D call: TRBD1 (6 bases). CDR1 is MNHEY, CDR2 SMNVEV, per germline (reference sequence). The CDR3 spans 14 residues. V was shortened by 5 bases and J by 6 bases, with 16 bases between the two germline ends. As DNA, the CDR3 is TGTGCCAGCAGTCTAGGACCGACAGGCCCTGAAGCTTTCTTT. Translation: CASSLGPTGPEAFF.

The J gene is TRBJ1-5, the V gene TRBV2, with D possibly TRBD1 on 6 matching bases. This CDR3 has 14 residues. Trimming removed 7 bases from V and 4 bases from J, with 14 bases in between. Germline values: CDR1 SNHLY, CDR2 FYNNEI. The CDR3 loop is CASMVQGGNQPQHF. CDR3 DNA sequence: TGTGCCAGCATGGTACAGGGAGGGAATCAGCCCCAGCATTTT.

V is TRBV6-5 and J is TRBJ1-5; D is uncertain. The V end was cut by 9 bases, the J end by 3 bases, with 12 bases between. The CDR3 is made up of 13 amino acids. The germline gives CDR1 MNHEY, CDR2 SVGAGI. The CDR3 spells CASQGRHNQPQHF. The CDR3 bases are TGTGCCAGTCAAGGGAGACACAATCAGCCCCAGCATTTT.